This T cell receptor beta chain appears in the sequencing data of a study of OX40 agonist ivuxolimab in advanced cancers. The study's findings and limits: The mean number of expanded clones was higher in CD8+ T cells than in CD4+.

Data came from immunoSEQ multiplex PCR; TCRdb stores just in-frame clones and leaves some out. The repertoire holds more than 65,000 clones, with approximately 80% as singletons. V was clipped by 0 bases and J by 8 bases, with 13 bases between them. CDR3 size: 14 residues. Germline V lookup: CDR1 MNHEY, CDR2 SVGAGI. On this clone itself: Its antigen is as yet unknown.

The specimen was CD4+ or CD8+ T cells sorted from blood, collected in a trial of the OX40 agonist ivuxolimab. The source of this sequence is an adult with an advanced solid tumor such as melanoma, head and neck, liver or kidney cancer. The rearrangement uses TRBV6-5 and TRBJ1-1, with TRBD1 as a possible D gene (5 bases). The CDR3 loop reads CASSYSGGVMEAFF. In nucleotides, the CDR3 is TGTGCCAGCAGTTACTCGGGGGGGGTCATGGAAGCTTTCTTT.